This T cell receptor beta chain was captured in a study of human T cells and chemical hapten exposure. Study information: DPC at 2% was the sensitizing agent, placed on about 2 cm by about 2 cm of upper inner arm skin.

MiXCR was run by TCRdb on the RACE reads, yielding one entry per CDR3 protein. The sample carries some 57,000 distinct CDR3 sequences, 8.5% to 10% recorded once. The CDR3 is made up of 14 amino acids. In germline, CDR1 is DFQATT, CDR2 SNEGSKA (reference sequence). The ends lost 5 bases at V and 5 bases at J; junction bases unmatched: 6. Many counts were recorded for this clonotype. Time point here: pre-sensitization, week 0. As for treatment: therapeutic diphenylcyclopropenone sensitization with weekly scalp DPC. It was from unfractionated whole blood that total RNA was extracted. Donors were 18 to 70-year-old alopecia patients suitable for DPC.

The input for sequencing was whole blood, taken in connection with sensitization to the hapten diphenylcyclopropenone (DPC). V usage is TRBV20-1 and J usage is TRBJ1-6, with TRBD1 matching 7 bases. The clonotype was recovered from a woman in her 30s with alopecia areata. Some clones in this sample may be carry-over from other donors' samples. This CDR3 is CSAGGTANNSPLHF. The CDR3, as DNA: TGCAGTGCTGGAGGGACAGCCAATAATTCACCCCTCCACTTT.